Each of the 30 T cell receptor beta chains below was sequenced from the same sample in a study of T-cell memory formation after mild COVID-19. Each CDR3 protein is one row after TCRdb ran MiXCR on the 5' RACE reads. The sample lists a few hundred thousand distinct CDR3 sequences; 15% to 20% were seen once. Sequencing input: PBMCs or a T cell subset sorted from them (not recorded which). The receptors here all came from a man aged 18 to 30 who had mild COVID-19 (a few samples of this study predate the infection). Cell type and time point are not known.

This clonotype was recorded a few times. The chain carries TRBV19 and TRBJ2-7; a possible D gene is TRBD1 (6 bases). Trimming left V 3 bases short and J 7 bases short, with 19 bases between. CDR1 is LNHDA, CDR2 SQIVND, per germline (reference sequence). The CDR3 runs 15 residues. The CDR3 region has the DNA TGTGCCAGTAGTATGGGGGCCTCGACCTCTACGGAGCAGTACTTC. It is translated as CASSMGASTSTEQYF.

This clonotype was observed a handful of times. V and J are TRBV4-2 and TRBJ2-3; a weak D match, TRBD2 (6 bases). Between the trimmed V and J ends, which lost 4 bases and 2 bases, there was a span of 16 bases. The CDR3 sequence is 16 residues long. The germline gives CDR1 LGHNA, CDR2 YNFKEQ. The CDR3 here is CASSLTSGGTTDTQYF. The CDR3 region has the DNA TGTGCCAGCAGCCTTACCTCCGGGGGAACCACAGATACGCAGTATTTT.

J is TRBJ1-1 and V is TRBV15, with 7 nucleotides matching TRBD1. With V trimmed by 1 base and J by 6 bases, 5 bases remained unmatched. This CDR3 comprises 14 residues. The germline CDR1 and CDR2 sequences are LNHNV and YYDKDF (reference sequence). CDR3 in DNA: TGTGCCACCAGCAGAGGACAGGGTCGTGCTGAAGCTTTCTTT. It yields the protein CATSRGQGRAEAFF.

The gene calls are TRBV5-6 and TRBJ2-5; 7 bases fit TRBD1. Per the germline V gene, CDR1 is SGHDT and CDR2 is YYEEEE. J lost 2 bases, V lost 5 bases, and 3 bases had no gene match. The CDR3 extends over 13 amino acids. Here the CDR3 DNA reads TGTGCCAGCAGGCCGACAGGGCAAGAGACCCAGTACTTC. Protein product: CASRPTGQETQYF.

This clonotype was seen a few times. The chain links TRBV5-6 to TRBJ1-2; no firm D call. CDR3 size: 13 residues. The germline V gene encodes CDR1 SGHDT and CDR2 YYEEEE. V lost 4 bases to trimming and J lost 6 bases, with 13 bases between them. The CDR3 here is CASSPTLTNGYTF. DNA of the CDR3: TGTGCCAGCAGCCCGACTCTCACAAATGGCTACACCTTC.

The CDR3, as DNA: TGTGCCAGCAGTGAAAGGATAAGGAGGACACGTCCCAGAGTTGGCTACACCTTC. It specifies CASSERIRRTRPRVGYTF. This chain links TRBV25-1 with TRBJ1-2; possibly TRBD1 for D (5 bases). CDR3 length equals 18 residues. Germline-derived CDR1 and CDR2 are MGHDK and SYGVNS. Trimming left V 2 bases short and J 7 bases short, with 26 bases between.

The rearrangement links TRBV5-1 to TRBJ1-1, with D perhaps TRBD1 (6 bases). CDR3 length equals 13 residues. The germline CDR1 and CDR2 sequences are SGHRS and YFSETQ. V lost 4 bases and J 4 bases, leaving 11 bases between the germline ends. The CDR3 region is CASSPQGSTEAFF. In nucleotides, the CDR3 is TGCGCCAGCAGCCCCCAGGGGAGCACTGAAGCTTTCTTT.

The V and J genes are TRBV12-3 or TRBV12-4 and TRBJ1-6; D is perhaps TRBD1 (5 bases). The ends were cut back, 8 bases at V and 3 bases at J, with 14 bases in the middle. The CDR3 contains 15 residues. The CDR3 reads CASGPGGGYNSPLHF. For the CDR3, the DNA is TGTGCCAGCGGTCCGGGGGGAGGCTATAATTCACCCCTCCACTTT.

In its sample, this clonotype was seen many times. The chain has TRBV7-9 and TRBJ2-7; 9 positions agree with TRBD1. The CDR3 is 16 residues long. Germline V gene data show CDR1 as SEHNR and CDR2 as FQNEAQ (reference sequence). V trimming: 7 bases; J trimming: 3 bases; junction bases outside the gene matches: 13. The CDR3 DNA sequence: TGTGCCAGCACGCTCCTTTTGGGACAGGGAAGCTACGAGCAGTACTTC. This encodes CASTLLLGQGSYEQYF.

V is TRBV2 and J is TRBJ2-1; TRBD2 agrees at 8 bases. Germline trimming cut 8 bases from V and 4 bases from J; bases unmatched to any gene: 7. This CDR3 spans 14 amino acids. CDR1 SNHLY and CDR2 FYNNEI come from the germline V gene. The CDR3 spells CASGSGGAYNEQFF. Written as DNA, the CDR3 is TGTGCCAGCGGGTCGGGGGGGGCTTACAATGAGCAGTTCTTC.

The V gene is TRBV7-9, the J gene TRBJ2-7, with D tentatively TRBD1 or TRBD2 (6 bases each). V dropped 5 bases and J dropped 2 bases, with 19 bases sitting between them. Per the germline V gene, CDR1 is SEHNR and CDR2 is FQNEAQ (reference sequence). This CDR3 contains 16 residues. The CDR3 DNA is TGTGCCAGCAGCCCCGAGGGGGGCTACGGAACCTACGAGCAGTACGTC. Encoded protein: CASSPEGGYGTYEQYV.

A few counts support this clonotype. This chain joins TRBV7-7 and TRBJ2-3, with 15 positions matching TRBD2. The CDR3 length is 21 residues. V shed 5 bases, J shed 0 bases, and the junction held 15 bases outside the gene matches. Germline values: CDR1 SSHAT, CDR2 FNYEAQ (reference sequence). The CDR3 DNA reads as TGTGCCAGCAGCCCCGCCGGGGGACTAGCGGGGGGCTATACTAGCACAGATACGCAGTATTTT. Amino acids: CASSPAGGLAGGYTSTDTQYF.

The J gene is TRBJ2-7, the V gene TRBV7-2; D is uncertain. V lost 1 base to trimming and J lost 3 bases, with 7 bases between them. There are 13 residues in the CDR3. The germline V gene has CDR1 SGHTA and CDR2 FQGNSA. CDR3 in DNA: TGTGCCAGCAGCTTAGGGACCCACTACGAGCAGTACTTC. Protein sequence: CASSLGTHYEQYF.

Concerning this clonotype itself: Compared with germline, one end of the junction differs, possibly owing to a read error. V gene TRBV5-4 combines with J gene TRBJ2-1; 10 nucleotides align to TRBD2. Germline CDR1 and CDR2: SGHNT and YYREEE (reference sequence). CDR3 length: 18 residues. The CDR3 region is CASSLGWDLAGDYNEQFF. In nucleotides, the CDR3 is TGTGCCAGCAGTTTGGGTTGGGACCTAGCGGGGGATTACAATGAGCAGTTCTTC.

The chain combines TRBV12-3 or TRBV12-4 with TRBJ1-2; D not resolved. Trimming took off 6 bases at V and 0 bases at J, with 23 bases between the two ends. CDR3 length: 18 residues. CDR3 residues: CASSGRESQDEANYGYTF. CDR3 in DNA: TGTGCCAGCAGCGGCAGAGAATCCCAGGATGAAGCTAACTATGGCTACACCTTC.

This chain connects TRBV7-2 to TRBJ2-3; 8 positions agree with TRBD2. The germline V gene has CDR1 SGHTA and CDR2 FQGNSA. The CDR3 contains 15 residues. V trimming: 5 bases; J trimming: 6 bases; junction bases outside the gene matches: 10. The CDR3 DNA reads TGTGCCAGCAGCCGCCAAGGACTAGCACCCGATACGCAGTATTTT. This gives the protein CASSRQGLAPDTQYF.

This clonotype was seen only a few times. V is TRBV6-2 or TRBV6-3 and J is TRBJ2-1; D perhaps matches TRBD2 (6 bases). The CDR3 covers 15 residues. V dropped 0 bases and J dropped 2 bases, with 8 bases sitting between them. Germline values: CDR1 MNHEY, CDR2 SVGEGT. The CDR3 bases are TGTGCCAGCAGTTACTCCGGCGGGGCCTACAATGAGCAGTTCTTC. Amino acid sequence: CASSYSGGAYNEQFF.

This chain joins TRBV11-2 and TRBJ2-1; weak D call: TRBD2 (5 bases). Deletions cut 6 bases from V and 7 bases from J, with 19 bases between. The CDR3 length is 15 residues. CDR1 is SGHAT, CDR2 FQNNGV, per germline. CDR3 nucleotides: TGTGCCAGCAGGCTGGGAGCTCAGGTCTGGAATGAGCAGTTCTTC. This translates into CASRLGAQVWNEQFF.

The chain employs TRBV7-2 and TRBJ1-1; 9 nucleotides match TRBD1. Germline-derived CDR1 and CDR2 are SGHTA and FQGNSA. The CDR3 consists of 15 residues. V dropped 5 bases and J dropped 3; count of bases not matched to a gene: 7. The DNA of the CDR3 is TGTGCCAGCAGCCCAACAGGGGGCTGGGACACTGAAGCTTTCTTT. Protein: CASSPTGGWDTEAFF.

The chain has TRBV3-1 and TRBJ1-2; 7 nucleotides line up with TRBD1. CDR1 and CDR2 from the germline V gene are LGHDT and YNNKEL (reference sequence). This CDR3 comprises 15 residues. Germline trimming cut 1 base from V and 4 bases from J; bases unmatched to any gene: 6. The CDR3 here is CASSQALTGVYGYTF. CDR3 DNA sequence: TGTGCCAGCAGCCAAGCACTAACAGGGGTCTATGGCTACACCTTC.

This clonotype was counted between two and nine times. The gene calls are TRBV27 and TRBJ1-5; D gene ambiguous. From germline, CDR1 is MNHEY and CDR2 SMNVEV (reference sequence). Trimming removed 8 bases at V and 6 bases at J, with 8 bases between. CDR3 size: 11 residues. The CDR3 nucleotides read TGTGCCAGCTGGAAGGTTCAGCCCCAGCATTTT. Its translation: CASWKVQPQHF.

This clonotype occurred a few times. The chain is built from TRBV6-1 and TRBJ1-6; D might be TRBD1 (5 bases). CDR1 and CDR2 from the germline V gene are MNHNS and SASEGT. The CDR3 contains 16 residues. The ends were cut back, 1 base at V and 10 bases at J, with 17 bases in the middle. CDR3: CASSEDLDRKNSPLHF. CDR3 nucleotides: TGTGCCAGCAGTGAAGACCTAGACAGAAAAAACTCACCCCTCCACTTT.

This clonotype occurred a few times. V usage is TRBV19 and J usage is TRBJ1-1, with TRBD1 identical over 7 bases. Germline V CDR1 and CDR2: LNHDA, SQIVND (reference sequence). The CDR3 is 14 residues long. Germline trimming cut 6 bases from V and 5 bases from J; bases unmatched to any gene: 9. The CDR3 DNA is TGTGCCAGTAGCCGTACAGGGGAGGGAACTGAAGCTTTCTTT. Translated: CASSRTGEGTEAFF.

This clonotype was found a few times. As DNA, the CDR3 is TGTGCCAGCAGCGTAGGGGGAAGGACAGAAGAGACCCAGTACTTC. Translating gives CASSVGGRTEETQYF. The rearrangement links TRBV9 to TRBJ2-5; weak D call: TRBD1 (6 bases). From germline, CDR1 is SGDLS and CDR2 YYNGEE. This CDR3 region has 15 residues. Trimming stripped 0 bases from V and 3 bases from J, with 12 bases between. The full variable domain, completed using reference TRBV9 and TRBJ2-5, is DSGVTQTPKHLITATGQRVTLRCSPRSGDLSVYWYQQSLDQGLQFLIQYYNGEERAKGNILERFSAQQFPDLHSELNLSSLELGDSALYFCASSVGGRTEETQYFGPGTRLLVL.

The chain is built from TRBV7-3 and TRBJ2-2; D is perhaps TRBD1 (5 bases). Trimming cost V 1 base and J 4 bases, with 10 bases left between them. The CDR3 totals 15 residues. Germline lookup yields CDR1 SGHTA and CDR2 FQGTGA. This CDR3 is CASSLIGVGTGELFF. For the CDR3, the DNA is TGTGCCAGCAGCTTAATAGGGGTTGGCACCGGGGAGCTGTTTTTT.

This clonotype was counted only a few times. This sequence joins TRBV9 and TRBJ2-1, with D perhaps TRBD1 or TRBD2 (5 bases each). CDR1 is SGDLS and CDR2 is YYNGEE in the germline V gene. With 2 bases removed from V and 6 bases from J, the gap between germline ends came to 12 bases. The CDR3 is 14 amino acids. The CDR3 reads CASSVGTASNEQFF. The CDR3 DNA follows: TGTGCCAGCAGCGTTGGGACCGCCAGCAATGAGCAGTTCTTC.

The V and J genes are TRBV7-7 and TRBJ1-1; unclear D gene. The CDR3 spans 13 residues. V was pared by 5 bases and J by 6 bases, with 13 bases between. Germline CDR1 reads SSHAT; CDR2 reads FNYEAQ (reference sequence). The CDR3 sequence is CASSTSPGAEAFF. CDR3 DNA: TGTGCCAGCAGCACTAGCCCGGGCGCTGAAGCTTTCTTT. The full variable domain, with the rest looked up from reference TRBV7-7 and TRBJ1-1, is GAGVSQSPRYKVTKRGQDVTLRCDPISSHATLYWYQQALGQGPEFLTYFNYEAQPDKSGLPSDRFSAERPEGSISTLTIQRTEQRDSAMYRCASSTSPGAEAFFGQGTRLTVV.

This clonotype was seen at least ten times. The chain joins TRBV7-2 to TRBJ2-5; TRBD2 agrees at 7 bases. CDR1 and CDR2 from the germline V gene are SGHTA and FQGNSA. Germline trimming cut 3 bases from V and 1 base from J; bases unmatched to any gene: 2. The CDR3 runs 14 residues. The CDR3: CASSFQRGQETQYF. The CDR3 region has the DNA TGTGCCAGCAGCTTCCAGCGGGGCCAAGAGACCCAGTACTTC.

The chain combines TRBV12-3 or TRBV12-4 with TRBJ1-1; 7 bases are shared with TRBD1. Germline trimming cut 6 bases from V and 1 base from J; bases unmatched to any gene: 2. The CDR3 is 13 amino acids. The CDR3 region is CASRGQQNTEAFF. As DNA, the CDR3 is TGTGCCAGCAGGGGACAGCAGAACACTGAAGCTTTCTTT.

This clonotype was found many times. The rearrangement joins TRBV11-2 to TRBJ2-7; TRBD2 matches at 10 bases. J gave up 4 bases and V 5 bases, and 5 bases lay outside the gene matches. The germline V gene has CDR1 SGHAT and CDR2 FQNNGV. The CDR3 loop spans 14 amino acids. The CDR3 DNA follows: TGTGCCAGCAGCCCACAAGCGGGGGGGTACGAGCAGTACTTC. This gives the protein CASSPQAGGYEQYF.